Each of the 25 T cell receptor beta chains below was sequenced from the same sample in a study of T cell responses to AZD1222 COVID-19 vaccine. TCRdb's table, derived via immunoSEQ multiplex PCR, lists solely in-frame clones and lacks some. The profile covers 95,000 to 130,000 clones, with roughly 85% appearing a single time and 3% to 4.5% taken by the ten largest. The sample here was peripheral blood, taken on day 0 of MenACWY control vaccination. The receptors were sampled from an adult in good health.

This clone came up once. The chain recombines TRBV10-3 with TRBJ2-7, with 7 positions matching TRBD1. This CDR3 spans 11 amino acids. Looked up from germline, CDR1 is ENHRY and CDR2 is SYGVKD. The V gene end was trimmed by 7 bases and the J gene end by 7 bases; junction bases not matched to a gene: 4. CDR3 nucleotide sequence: TGTGCCATCACGACAGGGCTGGAGCAGTACTTC. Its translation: CAITTGLEQYF.

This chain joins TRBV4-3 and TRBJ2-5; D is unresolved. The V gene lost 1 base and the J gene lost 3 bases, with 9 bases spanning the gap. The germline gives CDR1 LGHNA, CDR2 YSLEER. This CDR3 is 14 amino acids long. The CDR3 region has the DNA TGCGCCAGCAGCCAAGGAATTGGGGAAGAGACCCAGTACTTC. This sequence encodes CASSQGIGEETQYF.

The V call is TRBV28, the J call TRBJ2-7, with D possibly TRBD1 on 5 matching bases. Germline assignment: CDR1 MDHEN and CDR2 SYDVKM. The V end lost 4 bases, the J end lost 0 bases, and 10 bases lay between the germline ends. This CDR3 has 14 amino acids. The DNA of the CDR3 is TGTGCCAGCAGTTATCCAGGGTTCTCCTACGAGCAGTACTTC. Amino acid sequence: CASSYPGFSYEQYF.

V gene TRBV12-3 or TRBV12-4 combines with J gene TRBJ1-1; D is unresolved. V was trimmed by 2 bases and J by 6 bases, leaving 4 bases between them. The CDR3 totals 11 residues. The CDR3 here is CASSLSAEAFF. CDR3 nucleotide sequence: TGTGCCAGCAGTTTAAGCGCTGAAGCTTTCTTT.

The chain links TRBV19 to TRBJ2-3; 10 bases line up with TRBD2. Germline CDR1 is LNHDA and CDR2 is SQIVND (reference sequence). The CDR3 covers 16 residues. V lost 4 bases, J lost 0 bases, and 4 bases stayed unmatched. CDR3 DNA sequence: TGTGCCAGTAGTAAAATAGCGGGGGGTAGCACAGATACGCAGTATTTT. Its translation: CASSKIAGGSTDTQYF.

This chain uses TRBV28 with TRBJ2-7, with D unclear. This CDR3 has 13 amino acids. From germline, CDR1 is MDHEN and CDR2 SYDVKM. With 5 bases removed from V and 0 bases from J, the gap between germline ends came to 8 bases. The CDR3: CASSPPPSYEQYF. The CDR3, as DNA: TGTGCCAGCAGTCCCCCCCCCTCCTACGAGCAGTACTTC. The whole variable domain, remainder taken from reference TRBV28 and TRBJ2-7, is DVKVTQSSRYLVKRTGEKVFLECVQDMDHENMFWYRQDPGLGLRLIYFSYDVKMKEKGDIPEGYSVSREKKERFSLILESASTNQTSMYLCASSPPPSYEQYFGPGTRLTVT.

The CDR3 protein is CASSRDRVYNEQFF. Written as DNA, the CDR3 is TGTGCCAGTAGCCGGGACAGGGTCTACAATGAGCAGTTCTTC. V and J are TRBV6-2 or TRBV6-3 and TRBJ2-1; 9 nucleotides line up with TRBD1. Unmatched junction bases numbered 6, after V lost 9 bases and J lost 3 bases. This CDR3 is 14 amino acids long. CDR1 is MNHEY, CDR2 SVGEGT, per germline.

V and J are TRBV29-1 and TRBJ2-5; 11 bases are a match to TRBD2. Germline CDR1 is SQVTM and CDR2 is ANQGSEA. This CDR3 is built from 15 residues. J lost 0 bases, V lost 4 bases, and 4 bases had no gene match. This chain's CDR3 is CSVGASGGYQETQYF. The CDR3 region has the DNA TGCAGCGTTGGGGCTAGCGGGGGGTACCAAGAGACCCAGTACTTC.

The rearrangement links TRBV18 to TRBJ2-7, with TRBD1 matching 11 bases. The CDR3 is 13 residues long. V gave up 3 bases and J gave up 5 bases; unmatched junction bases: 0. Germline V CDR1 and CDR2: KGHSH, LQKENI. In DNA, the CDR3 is TGTGCCAGCTCACCGGACAGGGGGCACGAGCAGTACTTC. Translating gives CASSPDRGHEQYF.

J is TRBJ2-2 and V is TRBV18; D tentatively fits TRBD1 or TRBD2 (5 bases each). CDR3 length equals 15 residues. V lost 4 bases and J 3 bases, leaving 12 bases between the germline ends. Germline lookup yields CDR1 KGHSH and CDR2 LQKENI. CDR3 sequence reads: CASSHGTPDTGELFF. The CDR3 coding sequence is TGTGCCAGCTCACACGGGACCCCCGACACCGGGGAGCTGTTTTTT.

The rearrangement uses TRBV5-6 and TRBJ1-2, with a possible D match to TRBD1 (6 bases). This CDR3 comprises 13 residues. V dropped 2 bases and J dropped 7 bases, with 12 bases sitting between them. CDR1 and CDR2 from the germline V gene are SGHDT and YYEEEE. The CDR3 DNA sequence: TGTGCCAGCAGCTTCCGGGACAATCTTGGCTACACCTTC. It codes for CASSFRDNLGYTF.

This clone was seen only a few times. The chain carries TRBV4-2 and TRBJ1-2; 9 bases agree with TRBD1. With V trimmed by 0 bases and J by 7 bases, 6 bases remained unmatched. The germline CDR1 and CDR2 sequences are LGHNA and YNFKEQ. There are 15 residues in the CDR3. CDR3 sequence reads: CASSQDPGTGLGYTF. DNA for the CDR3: TGTGCCAGCAGCCAAGATCCCGGGACAGGGCTTGGCTACACCTTC.

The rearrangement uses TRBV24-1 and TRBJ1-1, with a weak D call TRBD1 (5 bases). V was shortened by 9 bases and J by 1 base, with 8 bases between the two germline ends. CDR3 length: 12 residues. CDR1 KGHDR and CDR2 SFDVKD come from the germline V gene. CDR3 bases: TGTGCCACCCGGGACGGGAACACTGAAGCTTTCTTT. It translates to CATRDGNTEAFF.

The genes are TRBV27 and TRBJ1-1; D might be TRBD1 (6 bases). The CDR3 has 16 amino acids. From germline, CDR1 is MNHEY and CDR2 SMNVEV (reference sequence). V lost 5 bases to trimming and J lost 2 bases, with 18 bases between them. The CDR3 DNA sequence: TGTGCCAGCAGTCCGTCAACCCAGGGGCGAAACACTGAAGCTTTCTTT. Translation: CASSPSTQGRNTEAFF.

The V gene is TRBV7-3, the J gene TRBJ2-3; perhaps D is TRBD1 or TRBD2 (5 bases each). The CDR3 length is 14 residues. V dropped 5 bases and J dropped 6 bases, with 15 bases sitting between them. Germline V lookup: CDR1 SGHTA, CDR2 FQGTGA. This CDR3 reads CASSTRMGVDTQYF. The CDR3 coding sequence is TGTGCCAGCAGCACCCGGATGGGGGTGGATACGCAGTATTTT.

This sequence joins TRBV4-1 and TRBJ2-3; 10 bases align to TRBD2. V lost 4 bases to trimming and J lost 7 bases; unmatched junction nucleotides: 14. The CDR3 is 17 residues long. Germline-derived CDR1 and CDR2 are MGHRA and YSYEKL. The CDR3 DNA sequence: TGCGCCAGCAGCCTAGACCCCTTTAGCGGGGGGCAGCATACGCAGTATTTT. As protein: CASSLDPFSGGQHTQYF.

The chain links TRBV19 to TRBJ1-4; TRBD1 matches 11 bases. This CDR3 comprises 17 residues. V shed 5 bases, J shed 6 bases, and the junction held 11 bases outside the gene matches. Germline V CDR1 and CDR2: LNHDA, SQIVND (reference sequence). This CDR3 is CASSAPGTGGSYEKLFF. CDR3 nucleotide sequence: TGTGCCAGTAGTGCCCCCGGGACAGGGGGAAGTTATGAAAAACTGTTTTTT.

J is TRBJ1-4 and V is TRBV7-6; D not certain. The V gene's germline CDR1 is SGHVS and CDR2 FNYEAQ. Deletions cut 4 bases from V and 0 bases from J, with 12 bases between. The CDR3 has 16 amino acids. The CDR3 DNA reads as TGTGCCAGCAGCTCATCGCGGGGAGCAACTAATGAAAAACTGTTTTTT. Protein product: CASSSSRGATNEKLFF.

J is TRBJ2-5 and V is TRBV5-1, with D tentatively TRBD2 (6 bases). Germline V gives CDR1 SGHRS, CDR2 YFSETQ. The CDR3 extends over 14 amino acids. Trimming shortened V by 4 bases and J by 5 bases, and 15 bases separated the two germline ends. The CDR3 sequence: CASSPYGGYETQYF. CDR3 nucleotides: TGCGCCAGCAGCCCTTATGGGGGGTACGAGACCCAGTACTTC.

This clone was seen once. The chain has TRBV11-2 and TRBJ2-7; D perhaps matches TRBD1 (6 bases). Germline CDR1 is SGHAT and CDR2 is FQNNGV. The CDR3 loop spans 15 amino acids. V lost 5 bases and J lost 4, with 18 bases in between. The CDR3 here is CASSKDRWGRYEQYF. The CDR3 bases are TGTGCCAGCAGCAAAGACAGGTGGGGGCGGTACGAGCAGTACTTC.

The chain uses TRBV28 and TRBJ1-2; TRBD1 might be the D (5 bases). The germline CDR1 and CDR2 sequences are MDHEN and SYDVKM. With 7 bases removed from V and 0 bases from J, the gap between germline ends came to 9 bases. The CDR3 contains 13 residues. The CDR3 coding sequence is TGTGCCAGCAAAACAGGAGCTAACTATGGCTACACCTTC. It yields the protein CASKTGANYGYTF.

CDR3 in amino acids: CATWAGVNFYGYTF. The CDR3 DNA reads TGTGCCACCTGGGCAGGGGTGAACTTTTATGGCTACACCTTC. The chain links TRBV10-3 to TRBJ1-2; maybe TRBD1 (6 bases). Trimming cost V 10 bases and J 5 bases, with 20 bases left between them. Germline CDR1 reads ENHRY; CDR2 reads SYGVKD. This CDR3 is 14 amino acids long.

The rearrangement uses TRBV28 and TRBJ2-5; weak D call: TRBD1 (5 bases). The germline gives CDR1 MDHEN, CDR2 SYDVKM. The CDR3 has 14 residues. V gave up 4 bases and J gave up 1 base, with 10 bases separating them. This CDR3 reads CASSSPQGQETQYF. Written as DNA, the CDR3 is TGTGCCAGCAGTTCCCCCCAGGGCCAAGAGACCCAGTACTTC.

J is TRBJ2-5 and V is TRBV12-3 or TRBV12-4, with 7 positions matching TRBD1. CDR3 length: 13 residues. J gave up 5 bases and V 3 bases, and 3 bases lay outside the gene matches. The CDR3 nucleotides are TGTGCCAGCAGTTTGACAGGGTTGGAGACCCAGTACTTC. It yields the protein CASSLTGLETQYF.

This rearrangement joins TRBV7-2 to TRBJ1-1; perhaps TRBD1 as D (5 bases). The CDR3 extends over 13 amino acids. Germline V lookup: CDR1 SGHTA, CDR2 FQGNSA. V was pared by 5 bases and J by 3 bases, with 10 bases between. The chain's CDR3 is CASSGDPYTEAFF. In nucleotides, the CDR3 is TGTGCCAGCAGCGGGGACCCTTACACTGAAGCTTTCTTT.